The rows below give T cell receptor beta chains drawn from one sample of a study of T cell changes during pregnancy in multiple sclerosis. Clones were sequenced by immunoSEQ multiplex PCR, and TCRdb holds only the in-frame ones, with some missing. The sample records more than 65,000 clones, 90% being singletons. This material consisted of peripheral blood, taken after pregnancy. The receptors come from a female donor in good health, enrolled as a control in a pregnancy study. Each CDR3 is given with its conserved first and last residue. The order of the fields is clone size, CDR3 length, D gene, V gene, J gene, CDR3 DNA, CDR3 protein. A D gene is named only where the DNA matches it firmly. Some rows have no size entry. The others give once, few or many, or a class for an expanded clone.

once	14	TRBD1	TRBV29-1	TRBJ1-5	TGCAGCGTTGCTACAGGGGTGGGAGTTGGGCCCCAGCATTTT	CSVATGVGVGPQHF
NA	13	TRBD1	TRBV27	TRBJ1-6	TGTGCCAGCTCGGGACAGTATAATTCACCCCTCCACTTT	CASSGQYNSPLHF
NA	13	NA	TRBV6-5	TRBJ1-2	TGTGCCAGCAGTCCCAGGGGAACCTATGGCTACACCTTC	CASSPRGTYGYTF
NA	13	NA	TRBV9	TRBJ1-1	TGTGCCAGCAGCCCAGTGGGGGCAGCTGAAGCTTTCTTT	CASSPVGAAEAFF
NA	15	TRBD1	TRBV5-1	TRBJ2-7	TGCGCCAGCAGCCTGGACGGGACAGGGTCCTACGAGCAGTACTTC	CASSLDGTGSYEQYF
NA	12	NA	TRBV30	TRBJ1-2	TGTGCCTGGAGCGTACCCCCGGGGGGCTACACCTTC	CAWSVPPGGYTF
NA	14	TRBD2	TRBV6-5	TRBJ2-1	TGTGCCAGCAGTTACAGCGGGGGGCGGAATGAGCAGTTCTTC	CASSYSGGRNEQFF
NA	13	NA	TRBV6-1	TRBJ1-2	TGTGCCAGCAGTGAGGGGAGGGGGTATGGCTACACCTTC	CASSEGRGYGYTF
NA	15	TRBD2	TRBV7-2	TRBJ2-1	TGTGCCAGCAGCTTAGCCAGCGGGGGGGCCCGTGAGCAGTTCTTC	CASSLASGGAREQFF
NA	15	NA	TRBV2	TRBJ1-5	TGTGCCAGCAGGGTGTATCAGGGTGCCGATCAGCCCCAGCATTTT	CASRVYQGADQPQHF
NA	15	NA	TRBV2	TRBJ1-5	TGTGCCAGCAGTCCCGATCAGGTTAGCAATCAGCCCCAGCATTTT	CASSPDQVSNQPQHF